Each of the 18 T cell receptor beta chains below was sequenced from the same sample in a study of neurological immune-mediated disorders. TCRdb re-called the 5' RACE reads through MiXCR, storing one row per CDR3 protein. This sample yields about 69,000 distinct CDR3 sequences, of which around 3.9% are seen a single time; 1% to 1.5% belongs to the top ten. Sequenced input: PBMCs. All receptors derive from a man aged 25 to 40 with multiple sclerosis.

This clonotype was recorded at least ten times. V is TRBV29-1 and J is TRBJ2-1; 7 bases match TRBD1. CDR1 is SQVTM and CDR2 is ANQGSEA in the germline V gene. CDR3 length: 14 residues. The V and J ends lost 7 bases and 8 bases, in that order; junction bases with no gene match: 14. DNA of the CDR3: TGCAGCGCGAAGCAGCAGGGGGTAGCGTATGAGCAGTTCTTC. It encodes CSAKQQGVAYEQFF.

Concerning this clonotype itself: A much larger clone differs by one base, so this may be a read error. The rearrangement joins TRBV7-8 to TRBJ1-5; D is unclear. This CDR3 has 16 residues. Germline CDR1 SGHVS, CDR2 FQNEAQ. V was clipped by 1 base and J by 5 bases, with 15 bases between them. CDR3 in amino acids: CASSLERVKHHQPQHF. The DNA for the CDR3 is TGTGCCAGCAGCTTAGAGAGGGTCAAACACCATCAGCCCCAGCATTTT.

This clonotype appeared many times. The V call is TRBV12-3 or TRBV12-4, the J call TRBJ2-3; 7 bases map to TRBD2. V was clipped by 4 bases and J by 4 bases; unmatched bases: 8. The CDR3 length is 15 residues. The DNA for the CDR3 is TGTGCCAGCAGTTCCCAGACCCGGGGGGCAGATACGCAGTATTTT. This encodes CASSSQTRGADTQYF.

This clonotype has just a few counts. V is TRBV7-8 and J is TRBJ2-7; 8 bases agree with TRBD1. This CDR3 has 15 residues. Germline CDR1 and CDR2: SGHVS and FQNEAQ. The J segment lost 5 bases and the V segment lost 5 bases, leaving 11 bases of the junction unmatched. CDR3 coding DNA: TGTGCCAGCAGCGATACCGAGGACAGGGAGCACGAGCAGTACTTC. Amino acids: CASSDTEDREHEQYF.

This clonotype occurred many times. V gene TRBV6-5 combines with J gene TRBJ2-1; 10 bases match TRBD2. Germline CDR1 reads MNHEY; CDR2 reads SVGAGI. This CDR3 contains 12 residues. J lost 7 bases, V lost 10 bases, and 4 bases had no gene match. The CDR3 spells CATQRGGNEQFF. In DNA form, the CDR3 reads TGTGCCACCCAGCGGGGGGGTAATGAGCAGTTCTTC.

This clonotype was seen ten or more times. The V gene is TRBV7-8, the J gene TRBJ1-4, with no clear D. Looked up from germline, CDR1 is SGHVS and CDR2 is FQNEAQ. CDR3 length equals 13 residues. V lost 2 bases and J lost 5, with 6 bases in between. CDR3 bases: TGTGCCAGCAGCTTAAACATAAATGAAAAACTGTTTTTT. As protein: CASSLNINEKLFF.

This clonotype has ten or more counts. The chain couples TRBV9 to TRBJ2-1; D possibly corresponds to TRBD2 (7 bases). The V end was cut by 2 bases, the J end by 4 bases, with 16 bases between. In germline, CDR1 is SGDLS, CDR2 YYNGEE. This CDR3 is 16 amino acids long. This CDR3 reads CASSVIGGGLYNEQFF. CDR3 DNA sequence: TGTGCCAGCAGCGTTATTGGGGGGGGCCTTTACAATGAGCAGTTCTTC.

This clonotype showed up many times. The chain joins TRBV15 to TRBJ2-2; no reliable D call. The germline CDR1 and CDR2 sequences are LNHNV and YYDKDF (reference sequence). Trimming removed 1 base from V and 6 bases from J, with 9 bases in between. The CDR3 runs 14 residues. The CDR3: CATSRAYGPGELFF. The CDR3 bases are TGTGCCACCAGCAGAGCTTACGGGCCCGGGGAGCTGTTTTTT.

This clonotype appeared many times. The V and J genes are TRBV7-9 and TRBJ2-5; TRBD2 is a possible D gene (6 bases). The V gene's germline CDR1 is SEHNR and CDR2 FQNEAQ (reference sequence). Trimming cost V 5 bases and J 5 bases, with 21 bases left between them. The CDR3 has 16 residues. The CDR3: CASSPGGPGGVETQYF. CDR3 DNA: TGTGCCAGCAGCCCCGGTGGGCCCGGGGGAGTTGAGACCCAGTACTTC.

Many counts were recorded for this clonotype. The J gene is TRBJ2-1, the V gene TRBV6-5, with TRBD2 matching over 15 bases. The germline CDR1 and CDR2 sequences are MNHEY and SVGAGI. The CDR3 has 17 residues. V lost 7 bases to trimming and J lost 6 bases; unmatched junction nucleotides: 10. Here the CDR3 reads CASTEIRTSGGGNEQFF. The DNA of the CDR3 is TGTGCCAGCACCGAGATAAGGACTAGCGGGGGGGGCAATGAGCAGTTCTTC.

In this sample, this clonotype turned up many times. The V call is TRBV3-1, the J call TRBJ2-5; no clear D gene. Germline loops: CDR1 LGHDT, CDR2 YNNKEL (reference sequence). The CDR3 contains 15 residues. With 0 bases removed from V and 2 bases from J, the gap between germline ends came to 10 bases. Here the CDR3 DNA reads TGTGCCAGCAGCCAAGATTGGGTTACACAAGAGACCCAGTACTTC. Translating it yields CASSQDWVTQETQYF.

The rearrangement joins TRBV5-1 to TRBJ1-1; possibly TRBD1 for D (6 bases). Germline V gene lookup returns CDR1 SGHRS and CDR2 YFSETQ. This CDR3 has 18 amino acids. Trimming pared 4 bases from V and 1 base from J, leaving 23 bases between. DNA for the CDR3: TGCGCCAGCAGCCTCCTGTCAGGACAGCGAGAAAAGAACACTGAAGCTTTCTTT. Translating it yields CASSLLSGQREKNTEAFF.

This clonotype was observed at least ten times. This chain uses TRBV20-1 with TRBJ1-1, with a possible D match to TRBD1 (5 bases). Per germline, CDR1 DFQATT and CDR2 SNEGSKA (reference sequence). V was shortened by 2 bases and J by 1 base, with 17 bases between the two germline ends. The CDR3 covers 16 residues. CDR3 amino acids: CSARRDAIRANTEAFF. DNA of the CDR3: TGCAGTGCTAGAAGGGACGCAATAAGGGCGAACACTGAAGCTTTCTTT.

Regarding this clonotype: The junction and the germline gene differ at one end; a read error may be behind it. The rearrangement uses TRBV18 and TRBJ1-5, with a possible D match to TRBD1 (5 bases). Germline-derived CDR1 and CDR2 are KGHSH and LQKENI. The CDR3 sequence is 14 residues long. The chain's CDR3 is CASSPGGDFLPQNF. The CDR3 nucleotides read TGTGCCAGCTCACCAGGAGGGGATTTTCTGCCCCAGAATTTT.

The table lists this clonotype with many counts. The CDR3 DNA sequence: TGTGCCAGCAGTCGGACCCAGGGGGCGTCGGGGGAGCTGTTTTTT. Protein sequence: CASSRTQGASGELFF. The chain links TRBV12-3 or TRBV12-4 to TRBJ2-2; 8 positions match TRBD1. This CDR3 region has 15 residues. V was clipped by 5 bases and J by 8 bases; unmatched bases: 10.

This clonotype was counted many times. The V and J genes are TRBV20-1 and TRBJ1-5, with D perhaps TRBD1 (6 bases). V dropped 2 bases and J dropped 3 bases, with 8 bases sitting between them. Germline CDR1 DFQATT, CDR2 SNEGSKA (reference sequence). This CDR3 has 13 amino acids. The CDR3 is CSARWDINQPQHF. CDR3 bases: TGCAGTGCTAGATGGGACATCAATCAGCCCCAGCATTTT.

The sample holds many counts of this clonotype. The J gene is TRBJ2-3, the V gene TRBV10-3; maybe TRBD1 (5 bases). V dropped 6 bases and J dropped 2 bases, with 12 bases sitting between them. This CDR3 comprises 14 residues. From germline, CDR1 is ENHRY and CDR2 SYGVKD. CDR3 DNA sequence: TGTGCCATCAGGGAAGGGGAATTCACAGATACGCAGTATTTT. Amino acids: CAIREGEFTDTQYF.

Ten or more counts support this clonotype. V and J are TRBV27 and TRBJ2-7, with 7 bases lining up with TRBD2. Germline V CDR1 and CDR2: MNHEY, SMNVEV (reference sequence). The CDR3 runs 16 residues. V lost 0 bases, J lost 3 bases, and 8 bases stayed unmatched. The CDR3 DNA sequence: TGTGCCAGCAGTTTATCGTTGGCGGGGGAAAACTACGAGCAGTACTTC. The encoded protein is CASSLSLAGENYEQYF.